This T cell receptor (beta chain) emerged from a study of cytomegalovirus exposure and HLA in healthy donors. With 60 Vbeta and 13 Jbeta primers, the PCR was carried out. Produced via immunoSEQ multiplex PCR; TCRdb's table is partial and in-frame only. The top ten clones hold over 0.2% of a sample with 100,000 to 150,000 clones, around 80% of them seen once. Per the germline V gene, CDR1 is SGDLS and CDR2 is YYNGEE. Trimming took 4 bases from V and 3 from J, leaving 11 bases between them. The CDR3 sequence is 13 residues long. In its sample, this clone was seen once. The specimen sequenced was PBMCs. The gene calls are TRBV9 and TRBJ2-7; no reliable D call. The TCR originated in a man aged 50-59 years in good health and CMV-seronegative. CDR3 coding DNA: TGTGCCAGCAGCCCCCGACTCGACTACGAGCAGTACTTC. Its translation: CASSPRLDYEQYF.